This T cell receptor (beta chain) appears in the sequencing data of a study of blood T cell repertoires in COVID-19. Across the whole study: Sites in the United States, Italy and Spain provided acute and convalescent COVID-19 samples.

In the authors' methods: Reference gene primer amplification yielded estimated nucleated cell counts. Clones were read by immunoSEQ multiplex PCR, and TCRdb kept only the in-frame ones, dropping some. The DNA was the basis for D and trimming; V, J and clone size are from that table. There are under 95,000 clones in the sample; over 75% occur only once, and approximately 10% lies in the top ten. Germline V gives CDR1 WSHSY, CDR2 SAAADI. J was trimmed by 4 bases and V by 6 bases; bases with no gene match: 7. The CDR3 loop spans 14 amino acids. Sequencing used peripheral blood. This receptor was taken from a man in his forties or fifties with acute or convalescent COVID-19. The rearrangement joins TRBV10-2 to TRBJ2-7, with TRBD1 matching over 9 bases. The CDR3 nucleotides are TGCGCCAGCAGCCTGGGACAGGGACCGTACGAGCAGTACTTC. Translation gives CASSLGQGPYEQYF.